This TCR beta chain was identified during a study of beta chain features in type 1 diabetes. Study-wide results and caveats: Moderate but significant shortening of TCRB CDR3s was recorded in all four CD4+ subsets from Type 1 diabetes patients.

The sequenced template was cDNA made from the entire isolated RNA. Measured with immunoSEQ multiplex PCR; TCRdb has only the in-frame clones, and not every one. Altogether under 300,000 clones are present, about a fifth being singletons, with the ten largest covering 0.028%. In the case of this clone: Its antigen remains unidentified. Other nucleotide sequences in the sample specify the same CDR3.

CDR3 length: 15 residues. Germline V gene sequence: CDR1 SGHRS, CDR2 YFSETQ. The V gene end was trimmed by 0 bases and the J gene end by 3 bases; junction bases not matched to a gene: 2. The sample taken for sequencing was naive CD4+ T cells from blood. V is TRBV5-1 and J is TRBJ2-1; 8 positions agree with TRBD2. This clonotype originated in a woman aged 40 to 49 with type 1 diabetes. CDR3 sequence (DNA): TGCGCCAGCAGCTTGGGGCTAGCGGGCTACAATGAGCAGTTCTTC. Amino acids: CASSLGLAGYNEQFF.